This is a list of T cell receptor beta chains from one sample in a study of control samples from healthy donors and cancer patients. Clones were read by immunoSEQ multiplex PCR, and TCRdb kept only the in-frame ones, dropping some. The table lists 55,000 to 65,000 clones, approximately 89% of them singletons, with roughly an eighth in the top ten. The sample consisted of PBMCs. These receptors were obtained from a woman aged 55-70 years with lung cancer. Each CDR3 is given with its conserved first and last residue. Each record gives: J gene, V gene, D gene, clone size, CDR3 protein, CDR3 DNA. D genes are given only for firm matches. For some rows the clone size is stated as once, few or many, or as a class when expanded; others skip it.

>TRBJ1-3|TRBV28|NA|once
CASSFSGSGNTIYF
TGTGCCAGCAGTTTTTCGGGGTCTGGAAACACCATATATTTT
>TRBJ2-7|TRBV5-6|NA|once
CASSFDATYEQYF
TGTGCCAGCAGCTTTGACGCAACCTACGAGCAGTACTTC
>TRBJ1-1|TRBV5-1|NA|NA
CASSFGGQGTEAFF
TGCGCCAGCAGCTTCGGGGGGCAGGGCACTGAAGCTTTCTTT
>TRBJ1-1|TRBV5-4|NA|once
CASSPKDGQAFF
TGTGCCAGCAGCCCCAAGGACGGGCAAGCTTTCTTT
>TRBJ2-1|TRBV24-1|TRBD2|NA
CATSDGLAGWIEQFF
TGTGCCACCAGTGACGGACTAGCGGGATGGATTGAGCAGTTCTTC
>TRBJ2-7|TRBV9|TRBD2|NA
CASSIRPCVAGGRDLYEQYF
TGTGCCAGCAGCATTCGCCCCTGCGTAGCGGGAGGAAGGGACCTATACGAGCAGTACTTC
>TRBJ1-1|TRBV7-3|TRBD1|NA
CASSPRQGYAEAFF
TGTGCCAGCAGCCCAAGACAGGGTTATGCTGAAGCTTTCTTT
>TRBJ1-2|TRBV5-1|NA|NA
CASSLAMVSRGYTF
TGCGCCAGCAGCTTGGCGATGGTCTCTCGGGGCTACACCTTC
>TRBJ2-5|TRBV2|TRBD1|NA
CARTGGSQETQYF
TGTGCCCGGACAGGGGGGAGCCAAGAGACCCAGTACTTC
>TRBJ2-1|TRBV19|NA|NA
CASSIQVNEQFF
TGTGCCAGTAGTATACAAGTTAATGAGCAGTTCTTC
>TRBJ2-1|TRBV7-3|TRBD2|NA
CASSRTGGTYNEQFF
TGTGCCAGCAGCCGAACGGGGGGGACCTACAATGAGCAGTTCTTC
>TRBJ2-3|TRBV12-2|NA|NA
CASRLAYDAPGTQYF
TGTGCAAGTCGCTTAGCGTATGACGCCCCAGGTACGCAGTATTTT
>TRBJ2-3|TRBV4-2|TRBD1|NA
CASSPRTGSTDTQYF
TGTGCCAGCAGCCCCCGGACAGGTAGCACAGATACGCAGTATTTT
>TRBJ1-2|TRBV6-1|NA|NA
CASSDGQPNYGYTF
TGTGCCAGCAGTGACGGACAGCCCAACTATGGCTACACCTTC
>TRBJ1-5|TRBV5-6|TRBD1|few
CASSSGQGEAPWWPQHF
TGTGCCAGCAGCTCCGGACAGGGCGAGGCACCTTGGTGGCCCCAGCATTTT
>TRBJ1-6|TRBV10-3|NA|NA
CAISEGAGDNSPLHF
TGTGCCATCAGTGAAGGGGCAGGGGATAATTCACCCCTCCACTTT
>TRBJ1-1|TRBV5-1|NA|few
CASSLEKVTTEAFF
TGCGCCAGCAGCTTGGAGAAGGTGACCACTGAAGCTTTCTTT
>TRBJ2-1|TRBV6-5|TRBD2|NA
CASGGGSTYNEQFF
TGTGCCAGCGGGGGGGGGAGCACATACAATGAGCAGTTCTTC
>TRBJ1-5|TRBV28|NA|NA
CASSWGPGNQPQHF
TGTGCCAGCAGTTGGGGACCGGGCAATCAGCCCCAGCATTTT
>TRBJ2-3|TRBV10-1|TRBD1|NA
CASSEAAGTGGADTQYF
TGCGCCAGCAGTGAGGCCGCCGGGACAGGGGGCGCAGATACGCAGTATTTT
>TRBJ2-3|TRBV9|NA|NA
CASSVIGGTDTQYF
TGTGCCAGCAGCGTTATAGGTGGCACAGATACGCAGTATTTT
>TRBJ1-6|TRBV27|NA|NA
CASSEGWGTNSPLHF
TGTGCCAGCAGTGAGGGGTGGGGGACTAATTCACCCCTCCACTTT
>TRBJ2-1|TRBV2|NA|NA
CASSAQTLNSYNEQFF
TGTGCCAGCAGTGCCCAGACGCTTAACTCCTACAATGAGCAGTTCTTC
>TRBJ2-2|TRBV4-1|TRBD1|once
CASSQSGRGSWTGELFF
TGCGCCAGCAGCCAAAGCGGCAGGGGGAGTTGGACCGGGGAGCTGTTTTTT
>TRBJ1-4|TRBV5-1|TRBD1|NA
CASSSGRGREKLFF
TGCGCCAGCAGCTCGGGCAGGGGGCGCGAAAAACTGTTTTTT
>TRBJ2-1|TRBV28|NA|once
CATGRTGIYNEQFF
TGTGCCACCGGTCGGACTGGGATCTACAATGAGCAGTTCTTC
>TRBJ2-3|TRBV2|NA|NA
CASRGSSTDTQYF
TGTGCCAGCAGAGGTTCTTCTACGGATACGCAGTATTTT
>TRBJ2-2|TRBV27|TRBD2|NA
CASSLEGGIDTGELFF
TGTGCCAGCAGTTTAGAGGGAGGGATCGACACCGGGGAGCTGTTTTTT
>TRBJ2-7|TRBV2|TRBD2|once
CASSARLAGGQRTVEQYF
TGTGCCAGCAGTGCCCGACTAGCGGGAGGGCAGAGGACCGTCGAGCAGTACTTC
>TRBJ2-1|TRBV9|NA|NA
CASSGQLSSYNEQFF
TGTGCCAGCAGCGGACAGTTAAGCTCCTACAATGAGCAGTTCTTC
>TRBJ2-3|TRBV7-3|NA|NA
CASSLLSVDTQYF
TGTGCCAGCAGCTTACTTTCTGTGGATACGCAGTATTTT
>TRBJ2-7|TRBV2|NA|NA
CASSGAVVYEQYF
TGTGCCAGCAGTGGTGCTGTCGTCTACGAGCAGTACTTC
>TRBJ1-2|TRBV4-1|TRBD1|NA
CASSQVGQGVGYTF
TGCGCCAGCAGCCAAGTAGGACAGGGGGTAGGCTACACCTTC
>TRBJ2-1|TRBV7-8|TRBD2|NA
CASRTPYLGLAYNEQFF
TGTGCCAGCAGGACTCCGTACCTCGGACTAGCCTACAATGAGCAGTTCTTC
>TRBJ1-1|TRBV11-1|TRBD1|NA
CASSVHRGNTEAFF
TGTGCCAGCAGCGTTCACAGGGGGAACACTGAAGCTTTCTTT
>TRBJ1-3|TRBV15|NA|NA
CATSRDPGNSGNTIYF
TGTGCCACCAGCAGAGATCCCGGGAACTCTGGAAACACCATATATTTT
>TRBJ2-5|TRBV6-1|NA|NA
CASSEGTEETQYF
TGTGCCAGCAGTGAGGGGACGGAAGAGACCCAGTACTTC
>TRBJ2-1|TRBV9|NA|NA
CASSVDGTEYNEQFF
TGTGCCAGCAGCGTAGACGGGACGGAATACAATGAGCAGTTCTTC
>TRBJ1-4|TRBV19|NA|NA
CASSRTVGSAVELFF
TGTGCCAGTAGCAGAACAGTGGGATCGGCCGTTGAACTGTTTTTT
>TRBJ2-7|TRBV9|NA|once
CASSKGSMGYEQYF
TGTGCCAGCAGCAAAGGGAGTATGGGCTACGAGCAGTACTTC
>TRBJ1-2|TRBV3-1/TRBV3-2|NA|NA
CASSQNKGYGYTF
TGTGCCAGCAGCCAAAATAAGGGGTATGGCTACACCTTC
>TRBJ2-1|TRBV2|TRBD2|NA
CASNGRPGLAGAGEQFF
TGTGCCAGCAACGGGAGGCCCGGACTAGCGGGAGCAGGGGAGCAGTTCTTC
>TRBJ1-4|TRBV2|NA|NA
CASSEQGVEKLFF
TGTGCCAGCAGTGAACAGGGAGTCGAAAAACTGTTTTTT
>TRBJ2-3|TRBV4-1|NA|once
CASSQASVGDTQYF
TGCGCCAGCAGCCAAGCCAGCGTGGGAGATACGCAGTATTTT
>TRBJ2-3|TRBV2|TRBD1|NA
CASSEGQWGLF
TGTGCCAGCAGTGAGGGACAGTGGGGGCTTTTT
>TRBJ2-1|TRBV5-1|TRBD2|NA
CASSWRWTSSYNEQFF
TGCGCCAGCAGCTGGAGATGGACTAGCTCCTACAATGAGCAGTTCTTC
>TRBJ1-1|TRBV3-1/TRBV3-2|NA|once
CASSQGMNTEAFF
TGTGCCAGCAGCCAGGGGATGAACACTGAAGCTTTCTTT
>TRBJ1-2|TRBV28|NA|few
CASSSGAYGYTF
TGTGCCAGCAGTTCAGGGGCCTATGGCTACACCTTC
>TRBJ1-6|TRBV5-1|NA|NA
CASSPERLDSPLHF
TGCGCCAGCAGCCCGGAACGGCTGGACTCACCCCTCCACTTT
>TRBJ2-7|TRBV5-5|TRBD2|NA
CASSSAGGVYEQYF
TGTGCCAGCAGCTCAGCGGGAGGGGTCTACGAGCAGTACTTC